A single sample is the source of the 21 T cell receptor beta chains below, sequenced in a study of cytomegalovirus exposure and HLA in healthy donors. PCR was performed using 60 Vbeta and 13 Jbeta primers. Only in-frame clones appear in the TCRdb table, and some are missing; sequencing was by immunoSEQ multiplex PCR. The sample holds about 120,000 clones, about three fifths seen once. Sequenced material: PBMCs. These receptors all come from a man between 40 and 49 years old in good health and CMV-seropositive.

V usage is TRBV9 and J usage is TRBJ2-1; weak D call: TRBD2 (6 bases). Germline V CDR1 and CDR2: SGDLS, YYNGEE. V was shortened by 0 bases and J by 7 bases, with 14 bases between the two germline ends. This CDR3 is built from 15 residues. This chain's CDR3 is CASSVAELALNEQFF. CDR3 DNA: TGTGCCAGCAGCGTAGCTGAGCTAGCGCTTAATGAGCAGTTCTTC.

The chain joins TRBV5-6 to TRBJ2-3; tentative D call: TRBD1 (5 bases). V lost 0 bases to trimming and J lost 2 bases, with 13 bases between them. This CDR3 contains 16 residues. In germline, CDR1 is SGHDT, CDR2 YYEEEE. The CDR3 region has the DNA TGTGCCAGCAGCTTGGTAGAAGGGGCTTACACAGATACGCAGTATTTT. It encodes CASSLVEGAYTDTQYF.

The chain has TRBV10-3 and TRBJ2-2; 9 nucleotides line up with TRBD1. The CDR3 runs 16 residues. Germline CDR1 is ENHRY and CDR2 is SYGVKD. Trimming at V came to 3 bases and at J to 6 bases, leaving 8 bases not matched to a gene. The DNA for the CDR3 is TGTGCCATCAGTGACCCCGGACAGGGGACCGCCGGGGAGCTGTTTTTT. Its protein is CAISDPGQGTAGELFF.

This clone was seen a handful of times. The chain uses TRBV5-1 and TRBJ2-5; maybe TRBD1 (6 bases). Trimming removed 0 bases from V and 5 bases from J, with 14 bases in between. Looked up from germline, CDR1 is SGHRS and CDR2 is YFSETQ. This CDR3 is built from 15 residues. The CDR3 is CASSLVQGTGETQYF. The CDR3, as DNA: TGCGCCAGCAGCTTGGTACAGGGTACAGGGGAGACCCAGTACTTC.

This chain connects TRBV27 to TRBJ2-7; the match to TRBD2 covers 8 bases. The CDR3 runs to 15 residues. The trim removed 5 bases at V and 6 bases at J, leaving 12 bases unmatched. In germline, CDR1 is MNHEY, CDR2 SMNVEV (reference sequence). The CDR3 DNA reads as TGTGCCAGCAGTATTGCGGGGGGACCGGGGAGCGAGCAGTACTTC. Its translation is CASSIAGGPGSEQYF.

This sequence joins TRBV4-2 and TRBJ2-3, with TRBD2 matching over 8 bases. This CDR3 is built from 17 residues. V trimming: 0 bases; J trimming: 2 bases; junction bases outside the gene matches: 7. The V gene's germline CDR1 is LGHNA and CDR2 YNFKEQ. CDR3 coding DNA: TGTGCCAGCAGCCAAGAAGGACTAGCAGGGCCCACAGATACGCAGTATTTT. Its translation is CASSQEGLAGPTDTQYF.

The V and J genes are TRBV6-1 and TRBJ1-5; D remains unclear. The germline gives CDR1 MNHNS, CDR2 SASEGT. The CDR3 loop spans 14 amino acids. The V end was cut by 2 bases, the J end by 7 bases, with 12 bases between. CDR3 nucleotides: TGTGCCAGCAGTGAATTTTCCGGGAGCCAGCCCCAGCATTTT. Protein sequence: CASSEFSGSQPQHF.

The rearrangement links TRBV30 to TRBJ2-1; 9 bases agree with TRBD2. Germline lookup yields CDR1 GTSNPN and CDR2 SVGIG (reference sequence). J was trimmed by 0 bases and V by 0 bases; bases with no gene match: 12. The CDR3 contains 19 residues. The CDR3 spells CAWSVIGNLAGSSYNEQFF. The DNA of the CDR3 is TGTGCCTGGAGTGTAATTGGGAATCTAGCGGGGAGCTCCTACAATGAGCAGTTCTTC.

This clone occurred a few times. The CDR3 sequence: CASSFSSSETQYF. The CDR3 DNA reads as TGTGCCAGCAGCTTTTCAAGCTCGGAGACCCAGTACTTC. The chain recombines TRBV7-2 with TRBJ2-5, with D uncertain. The V gene's germline CDR1 is SGHTA and CDR2 FQGNSA. Trimming stripped 3 bases from V and 5 bases from J, with 10 bases between. This CDR3 spans 13 amino acids.

The chain has TRBV15 and TRBJ2-3; 7 bases fit TRBD1. Germline lookup yields CDR1 LNHNV and CDR2 YYDKDF (reference sequence). Trimming took 5 bases from V and 2 from J; bases not matched to a gene: 4. The CDR3 runs to 14 residues. The CDR3: CATSPGQATDTQYF. The CDR3 nucleotides read TGTGCCACCAGCCCAGGACAGGCCACAGATACGCAGTATTTT.

The chain employs TRBV6-4 and TRBJ1-6; 7 bases agree with TRBD1. Germline V lookup: CDR1 MRHNA, CDR2 SNTAGT. With 5 bases clipped from V and 6 bases from J, the junction kept 7 bases outside the gene matches. The CDR3 is made up of 15 amino acids. The CDR3: CASSPGQEPNSPLHF. In DNA, the CDR3 is TGTGCCAGCAGTCCCGGACAGGAGCCTAATTCACCCCTCCACTTT.

The CDR3 coding sequence is TGTGCCTGGAGTTTCAGCTATGGCTACACCTTC. It encodes CAWSFSYGYTF. This sequence joins TRBV30 and TRBJ1-2; D is undetermined. V lost 2 bases to trimming and J lost 4 bases, with 5 bases between them. The length of the CDR3 is 11 residues. In germline, CDR1 is GTSNPN, CDR2 SVGIG (reference sequence).

This clone has a handful of counts. The chain couples TRBV6-1 to TRBJ1-3; D remains unclear. V was trimmed by 2 bases and J by 2 bases, leaving 13 bases between them. CDR3 length: 16 amino acids. Germline V gives CDR1 MNHNS, CDR2 SASEGT. This CDR3 is CASSEFLEATGNTIYF. The CDR3 DNA reads as TGTGCCAGCAGTGAATTTCTGGAGGCAACTGGAAACACCATATATTTT.

The rearrangement uses TRBV5-4 and TRBJ2-5; D is unclear. The J call may not be correct, given that the DNA end is closer to TRBJ2-7. CDR3 length equals 11 residues. Germline CDR1 is SGHNT and CDR2 is YYREEE (reference sequence). The CDR3 region is CASSIVNEQYF. The CDR3 DNA sequence: TGTGCCAGCAGCATTGTAAACGAGCAGTACTTC.

The CDR3 bases are TGTGCCTGGAGTGTAGGGACTAGGGACACCGGGGAGCTGTTTTTT. This codes for CAWSVGTRDTGELFF. J is TRBJ2-2 and V is TRBV30; TRBD2 aligns across 8 bases. The CDR3 contains 15 residues. Germline V gene sequence: CDR1 GTSNPN, CDR2 SVGIG (reference sequence). With V trimmed by 0 bases and J by 3 bases, 3 bases remained unmatched.

The rearrangement joins TRBV7-2 to TRBJ1-1; TRBD1 matches 10 bases. Germline CDR1 reads SGHTA; CDR2 reads FQGNSA. CDR3 length: 14 residues. The trim removed 5 bases at V and 3 bases at J, leaving 3 bases unmatched. The DNA of the CDR3 is TGTGCCAGCAGCGACGGGACAGGGGACACTGAAGCTTTCTTT. Protein: CASSDGTGDTEAFF.

The CDR3 DNA is TGCGCCAGCAGCCCTGCTACGGGACAAGGCTATGGCTACACCTTC. Residues: CASSPATGQGYGYTF. The J gene is TRBJ1-2, the V gene TRBV5-1; D might be TRBD1 (6 bases). The CDR3 consists of 15 residues. V was clipped by 4 bases and J by 4 bases, with 17 bases between them. The germline CDR1 and CDR2 sequences are SGHRS and YFSETQ.

This clone was seen more than once but under ten times. This chain joins TRBV29-1 and TRBJ2-1, with 11 bases matching TRBD2. The CDR3 consists of 16 residues. With V trimmed by 0 bases and J by 7 bases, 8 bases remained unmatched. Germline CDR1 and CDR2: SQVTM and ANQGSEA. The CDR3 sequence is CSVEDSLAGGLNEQFF. CDR3 sequence (DNA): TGCAGCGTTGAAGATAGTTTAGCGGGGGGGCTAAATGAGCAGTTCTTC.

The rearrangement uses TRBV7-9 and TRBJ2-7, with 11 bases matching TRBD2. Germline V gene lookup returns CDR1 SEHNR and CDR2 FQNEAQ (reference sequence). With 4 bases clipped from V and 5 bases from J, the junction kept 4 bases outside the gene matches. The CDR3 runs 14 residues. This chain's CDR3 is CASSSGSGRDEQYF. The CDR3 DNA reads TGTGCCAGCAGCTCCGGTAGCGGGAGGGACGAGCAGTACTTC.

This clone was seen a single time. The CDR3 loop is CASSDSSRGFNEKLFF. In DNA form, the CDR3 reads TGTGCCAGCAGCGACTCGAGCAGGGGGTTTAATGAAAAACTGTTTTTT. This chain links TRBV28 with TRBJ1-4; TRBD1 aligns across 7 bases. The CDR3 is 16 amino acids. V gave up 6 bases and J gave up 4 bases; unmatched junction bases: 11. Per germline, CDR1 MDHEN and CDR2 SYDVKM.

This clone was counted a few times. This chain uses TRBV19 with TRBJ2-7; TRBD1 aligns across 8 bases. The CDR3 is made up of 14 amino acids. Germline V gives CDR1 LNHDA, CDR2 SQIVND (reference sequence). Trimming took 7 bases from V and 4 from J; bases not matched to a gene: 9. The CDR3 DNA sequence: TGTGCCAGTACCATTGGGACAGGCCCTTACGAGCAGTACTTC. It translates to CASTIGTGPYEQYF. The whole variable domain, filled in from reference TRBV19 and TRBJ2-7, reads DGGITQSPKYLFRKEGQNVTLSCEQNLNHDAMYWYRQDPGQGLRLIYYSQIVNDFQKGDIAEGYSVSREKKESFPLTVTSAQKNPTAFYLCASTIGTGPYEQYFGPGTRLTVT.